Listed below are T cell receptor beta chains from one sample, sequenced in a study of neoadjuvant anti-PD-1 for oral cavity cancer. Clones were read by immunoSEQ multiplex PCR, and TCRdb kept only the in-frame ones, dropping some. The repertoire has about 10,000 clones, about 65% of them found once; the top ten carry almost 4.5%. The specimen comprised PBMCs, sampled after nivolumab (anti-PD-1) treatment. The origin of the receptors is a person between 40 and 85 years old with oral cavity squamous cell carcinoma. Each CDR3 is given with its conserved first and last residue. The order of the fields is V gene, clone size, D gene, J gene, CDR3 protein, CDR3 DNA. A D gene is named only where the DNA matches it firmly. Size is omitted from some rows. Given values are once, few, many or a class for expanded clones.

TRBV6-6	NA	NA	TRBJ1-1	CATWRVLNTEAFF	TGTGCCACCTGGAGGGTTCTGAACACTGAAGCTTTCTTT
TRBV5-1	NA	TRBD1	TRBJ1-1	CASSARQGLTEAFF	TGCGCCAGCAGCGCAAGACAGGGGTTAACTGAAGCTTTCTTT
TRBV9	NA	NA	TRBJ2-1	CASSSLRGVYNEQFF	TGTGCCAGCAGCTCCCTCAGGGGGGTTTACAATGAGCAGTTCTTC
TRBV5-1	NA	TRBD2	TRBJ2-1	CASSLTLAGVEQFF	TGCGCCAGCAGCTTGACTCTAGCGGGAGTAGAGCAGTTCTTC
TRBV9	once	NA	TRBJ2-3	CASSPIATSTDTQYF	TGTGCCAGCAGCCCTATAGCGACTAGCACAGATACGCAGTATTTT
TRBV10-2	NA	NA	TRBJ1-2	CASSERNYGYTF	TGCGCCAGCAGTGAGAGGAACTATGGCTACACCTTC
TRBV2	NA	TRBD1	TRBJ2-2	CASTGAPGGNTGELFF	TGTGCCAGCACTGGCGCCCCAGGGGGGAACACCGGGGAGCTGTTTTTT
TRBV18	NA	TRBD1	TRBJ1-1	CASSPGGVTEAFF	TGTGCCAGCTCCCCAGGGGGGGTCACTGAAGCTTTCTTT
TRBV6-5	few	NA	TRBJ1-5	CASSYGVNSNQPQHF	TGTGCCAGCAGTTATGGGGTGAATAGCAATCAGCCCCAGCATTTT
TRBV4-1	NA	NA	TRBJ1-3	CASSQLRGIAGNTIYF	TGCGCCAGCAGCCAGTTAAGGGGTATAGCTGGAAACACCATATATTTT